The entry below describes one T cell receptor (beta chain). Its antigen is unidentified. This sample was taken from a study of cytomegalovirus exposure and HLA in healthy donors. Study findings and constraints: Cytomegalovirus-associated status was assigned to 164 TCR beta chains.

In germline, CDR1 is LNHDA, CDR2 SQIVND (reference sequence). This CDR3 has 14 residues. V dropped 4 bases and J dropped 1 base, with 10 bases sitting between them. Measured with immunoSEQ multiplex PCR; TCRdb has only the in-frame clones, and not every one. The table has roughly 120,000 clones, more than 70% seen once. The chain is built from TRBV19 and TRBJ1-2; D gene unclear. Material: PBMCs. This clonotype originated in a woman younger than 45 in good health and CMV-seronegative. The CDR3 DNA sequence: TGTGCCAGTAGTACTGGGCAGTTTAACTATGGCTACACCTTC. Its translation: CASSTGQFNYGYTF.